This passage covers 3 T cell receptor beta chains from one sample sequenced in a study of metastatic and nonmetastatic thyroid tumors. TCRdb re-called the PCR reads via MiXCR. The sample has fewer than 40,000 clones, 33% seen once. Patients had received no treatment of any kind before thyroid surgery. The sequenced material came from tumor tissue. The receptors come from a female donor with papillary thyroid cancer or a benign thyroid nodule (not recorded which). Some clones in this sample may be carry-over from other donors' samples.

This clone was counted between two and nine times. The chain has TRBV10-1 and TRBJ2-7; tentatively, D is TRBD1 (6 bases). CDR1 and CDR2 (germline): WNHNN, SYGVQD (reference sequence). Trimming took 3 bases from V and 0 from J, leaving 12 bases between them. The CDR3 loop spans 15 amino acids. The CDR3 region is CASSDPGTSSYEQYF. In nucleotides, the CDR3 is TGCGCCAGCAGTGACCCCGGGACAAGCTCCTACGAGCAGTACTTC.

This chain links TRBV7-8 with TRBJ2-3, with D uncertain. This CDR3 is 16 amino acids long. The V end was cut by 5 bases, the J end by 2 bases, with 17 bases between. Germline CDR1 SGHVS, CDR2 FQNEAQ. The CDR3 spells CASSARWAADTDTQYF. DNA for the CDR3: TGTGCCAGCAGCGCCCGTTGGGCAGCTGACACAGATACGCAGTATTTT.

This clone was seen only a few times. The gene calls are TRBV28 and TRBJ1-5; perhaps TRBD1 as D (5 bases). V shed 5 bases and J shed 7 bases, with 21 bases lying between them. Germline V gene lookup returns CDR1 MDHEN and CDR2 SYDVKM. This CDR3 has 16 amino acids. The CDR3 spells CASSRRAGSKGQPQHF. Written as DNA, the CDR3 is TGTGCCAGCAGTCGCAGAGCAGGGTCAAAGGGGCAGCCCCAGCATTTT. The full variable domain, in which reference TRBV28 and TRBJ1-5 provide the parts outside the CDR3, is DVKVTQSSRYLVKRTGEKVFLECVQDMDHENMFWYRQDPGLGLRLIYFSYDVKMKEKGDIPEGYSVSREKKERFSLILESASTNQTSMYLCASSRRAGSKGQPQHFGDGTRLSIL.